Each of the 5 T cell receptor beta chains below was sequenced from the same sample in a study of read filtering for tumor transcriptome and immune sequencing. From roughly 390 ng of RNA, a library with molecular barcoded alpha/delta and beta/gamma adaptors was made. MiXCR was run by TCRdb on the reads, yielding one entry per CDR3 protein. In the table there are roughly 61,000 distinct CDR3 sequences, 12% of which are singletons. The material sequenced was a population of CD138-negative cells sorted from bone marrow. These receptors all stem from a donor at least 40 years old with multiple myeloma.

In this sample, this clonotype turned up many times. This rearrangement joins TRBV4-2 to TRBJ1-1; 7 nucleotides agree with TRBD1. The V gene's germline CDR1 is LGHNA and CDR2 YNFKEQ. This CDR3 spans 14 amino acids. With V trimmed by 4 bases and J by 4 bases, 6 bases remained unmatched. The CDR3 spells CASSPGDRATEAFF. CDR3 bases: TGTGCCAGCAGCCCGGGGGACAGAGCCACTGAAGCTTTCTTT.

In its sample, this clonotype was seen many times. J is TRBJ2-1 and V is TRBV7-2, with 11 bases matching TRBD2. Germline V gene lookup returns CDR1 SGHTA and CDR2 FQGNSA. V dropped 3 bases and J dropped 7; count of bases not matched to a gene: 5. There are 15 residues in the CDR3. CDR3 sequence reads: CASSFLAGGGNEQFF. CDR3 DNA: TGTGCCAGCAGCTTTCTAGCGGGGGGCGGGAATGAGCAGTTCTTC.

At least ten counts were recorded for this clonotype. The chain joins TRBV30 to TRBJ2-7, with D hard to call. The CDR3 totals 15 residues. Germline lookup yields CDR1 GTSNPN and CDR2 SVGIG (reference sequence). Trimming took off 0 bases at V and 7 bases at J, with 19 bases between the two ends. The CDR3 reads CAWSVKGPQVQEQYF. The CDR3 nucleotides are TGTGCCTGGAGTGTAAAGGGTCCACAAGTTCAAGAGCAGTACTTC.

Turning to this clonotype: One end of the junction is discordant with germline, which a read error may explain. The V call is TRBV2, the J call TRBJ1-2, with D unresolved. Germline loops: CDR1 SNHLY, CDR2 FYNNEI. CDR3 length: 13 amino acids. CDR3 in DNA: TGTGCCTGCAGTGAATTAAGGCGCTATGGCTACACCTTC. Translation: CACSELRRYGYTF.

This clonotype was seen many times. Here the CDR3 reads CASSLGRMGDTEAFF. CDR3 bases: TGTGCCAGCAGCTTAGGTCGCATGGGGGACACTGAAGCTTTCTTT. The rearrangement links TRBV7-9 to TRBJ1-1, with D possibly TRBD1 on 5 matching bases. Germline assignment: CDR1 SEHNR and CDR2 FQNEAQ (reference sequence). The V and J ends lost 1 base and 3 bases respectively, with 12 bases between them. The CDR3 sequence is 15 residues long.